Given below is one T cell receptor beta chain in context. These data are taken from a study of blood T cell repertoires in COVID-19. Across the whole study: Sites across the United States, Italy and Spain contributed samples from acute and convalescent COVID-19. PBMCs, B-cell-depleted T cells, or T cells provided the cDNA or gDNA that made up the material.

Trimming left V 1 base short and J 2 bases short, with 9 bases between. Germline assignment: CDR1 SGHTA and CDR2 FQGNSA. The CDR3 is 14 amino acids. Sequencing used immunoSEQ multiplex PCR; TCRdb keeps in-frame clones, though not all of them. The data hold 300,000 or so clones, with about 87% observed a single time. The sample comprised peripheral blood. The TCR was taken from a young woman who had recovered from COVID-19. The chain uses TRBV7-2 and TRBJ2-7; the D is unclear. The CDR3 reads CASSLGPETYEQYF. In DNA, the CDR3 is TGTGCCAGCAGCTTAGGTCCAGAAACCTACGAGCAGTACTTC.